One and the same sample provided the 3 T cell receptor beta chains below, sequenced in a study of tissue T cells after allogeneic stem cell transplantation. Here immunoSEQ multiplex PCR was the method, and the copy in TCRdb shows in-frame clones only, minus some. The repertoire holds approximately 12,000 clones, with less than 85% as singletons. The material sequenced was tissue from the right colon, taken at autopsy. The receptor source for this set is a woman aged 18-49 years with breast cancer.

This clone is medium-sized (0.01 to 0.1%) in the sample. V is TRBV4-3 and J is TRBJ2-3, with D unresolved. CDR1 is LGHNA, CDR2 YSLEER, per germline. The CDR3 extends over 14 amino acids. Between the trimmed V and J ends, which lost 0 bases and 1 base, there was a span of 5 bases. CDR3 sequence: CASSQETGTDTQYF. The DNA for the CDR3 is TGCGCCAGCAGCCAAGAAACGGGCACAGATACGCAGTATTTT.

As to this clone: Other DNA sequences in the sample encode the same CDR3. This chain connects TRBV25-1 to TRBJ1-4; perhaps TRBD1 as D (6 bases). Trimming stripped 4 bases from V and 5 bases from J, with 11 bases between. The germline CDR1 and CDR2 sequences are MGHDK and SYGVNS. The CDR3 length is 14 residues. CDR3 region: CASSGGGGNEKLFF. DNA of the CDR3: TGTGCCAGCAGTGGAGGGGGGGGGAATGAAAAACTGTTTTTT.

This rearrangement joins TRBV27 to TRBJ2-7; TRBD1 aligns across 9 bases. The CDR3 consists of 15 residues. Germline CDR1 and CDR2: MNHEY and SMNVEV (reference sequence). J was trimmed by 1 base and V by 4 bases; bases with no gene match: 5. The CDR3 DNA reads TGTGCCAGCAGTTCCCCGGGACAGGGATCCTACGAGCAGTACTTC. This gives the protein CASSSPGQGSYEQYF.